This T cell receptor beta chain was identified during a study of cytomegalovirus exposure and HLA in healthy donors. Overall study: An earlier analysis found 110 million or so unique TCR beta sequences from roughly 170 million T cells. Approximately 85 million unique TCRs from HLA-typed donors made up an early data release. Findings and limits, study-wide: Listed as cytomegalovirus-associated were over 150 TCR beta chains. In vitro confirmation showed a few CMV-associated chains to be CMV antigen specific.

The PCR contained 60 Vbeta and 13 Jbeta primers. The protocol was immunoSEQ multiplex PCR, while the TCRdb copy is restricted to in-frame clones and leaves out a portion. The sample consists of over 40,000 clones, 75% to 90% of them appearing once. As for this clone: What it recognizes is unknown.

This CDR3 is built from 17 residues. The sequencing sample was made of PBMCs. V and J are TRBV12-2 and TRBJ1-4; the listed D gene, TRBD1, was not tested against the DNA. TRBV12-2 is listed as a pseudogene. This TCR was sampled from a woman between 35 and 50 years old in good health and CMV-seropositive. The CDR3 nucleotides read TGTGCAAGTCGCTTACGGACAGGGATGGTAGTTTATGAAAAACTGTTTTTT. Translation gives CASRLRTGMVVYEKLFF.